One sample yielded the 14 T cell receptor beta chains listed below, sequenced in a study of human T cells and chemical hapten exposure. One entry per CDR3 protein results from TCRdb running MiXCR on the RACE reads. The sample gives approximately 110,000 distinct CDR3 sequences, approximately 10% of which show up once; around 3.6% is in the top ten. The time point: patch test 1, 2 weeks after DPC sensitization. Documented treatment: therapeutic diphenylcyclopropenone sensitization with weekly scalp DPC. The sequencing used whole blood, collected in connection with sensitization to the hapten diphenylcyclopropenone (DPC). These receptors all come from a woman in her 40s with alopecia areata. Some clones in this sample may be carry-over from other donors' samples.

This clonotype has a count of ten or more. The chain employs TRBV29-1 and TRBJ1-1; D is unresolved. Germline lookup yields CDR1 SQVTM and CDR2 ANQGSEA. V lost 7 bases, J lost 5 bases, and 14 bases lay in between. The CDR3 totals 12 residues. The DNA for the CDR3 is TGCAGCGCCAAAGGTGGCGGAACTGAAGCTTTCTTT. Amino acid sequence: CSAKGGGTEAFF.

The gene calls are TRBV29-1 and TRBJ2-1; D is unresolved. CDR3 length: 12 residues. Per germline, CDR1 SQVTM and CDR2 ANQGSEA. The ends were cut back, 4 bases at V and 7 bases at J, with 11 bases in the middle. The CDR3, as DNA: TGCAGCGTTGTCCCCCAGTTAAATGAGCAGTTCTTC. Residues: CSVVPQLNEQFF.

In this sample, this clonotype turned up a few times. CDR3 in amino acids: CASSGPTEAAQYF. The DNA for the CDR3 is TGTGCCAGCAGCGGGCCGACGGAGGCCGCGCAGTATTTT. J is TRBJ2-3 and V is TRBV5-4; weak D call: TRBD2 (5 bases). The germline V gene has CDR1 SGHNT and CDR2 YYREEE (reference sequence). With 4 bases removed from V and 10 bases from J, the gap between germline ends came to 16 bases. The CDR3 has 13 residues.

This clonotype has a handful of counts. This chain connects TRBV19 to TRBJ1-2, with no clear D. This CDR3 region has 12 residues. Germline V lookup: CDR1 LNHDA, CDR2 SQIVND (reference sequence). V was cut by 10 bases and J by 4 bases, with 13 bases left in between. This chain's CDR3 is CATRSRPYGYTF. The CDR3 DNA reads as TGTGCCACCAGATCTCGGCCCTATGGCTACACCTTC. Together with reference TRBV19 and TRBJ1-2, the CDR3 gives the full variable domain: DGGITQSPKYLFRKEGQNVTLSCEQNLNHDAMYWYRQDPGQGLRLIYYSQIVNDFQKGDIAEGYSVSREKKESFPLTVTSAQKNPTAFYLCATRSRPYGYTFGSGTRLTVV.

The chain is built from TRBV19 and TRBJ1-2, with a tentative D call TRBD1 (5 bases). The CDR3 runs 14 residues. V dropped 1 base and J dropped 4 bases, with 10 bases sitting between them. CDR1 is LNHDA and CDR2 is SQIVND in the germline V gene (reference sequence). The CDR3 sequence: CASSIVGPFYGYTF. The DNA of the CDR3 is TGTGCCAGTAGTATAGTGGGGCCTTTCTATGGCTACACCTTC. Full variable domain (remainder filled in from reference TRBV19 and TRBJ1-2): DGGITQSPKYLFRKEGQNVTLSCEQNLNHDAMYWYRQDPGQGLRLIYYSQIVNDFQKGDIAEGYSVSREKKESFPLTVTSAQKNPTAFYLCASSIVGPFYGYTFGSGTRLTVV.

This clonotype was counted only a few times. CDR3 coding DNA: TGTGCTAGTGGAACGACAGGGATAGATACGCAGTATTTT. Its translation: CASGTTGIDTQYF. The V call is TRBV12-5, the J call TRBJ2-3; the match to TRBD1 covers 7 bases. Trimming removed 6 bases from V and 5 bases from J; junction bases left unmatched: 5. The CDR3 length is 13 residues. Per germline, CDR1 LGHNT and CDR2 FRNRAP.

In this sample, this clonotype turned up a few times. CDR3 protein: CASTLGAGSNQPQHF. The CDR3 DNA follows: TGTGCCAGCACCTTGGGGGCGGGTAGCAATCAGCCCCAGCATTTT. This chain joins TRBV12-3 or TRBV12-4 and TRBJ1-5; the D gene is possibly TRBD1 (6 bases). This CDR3 has 15 amino acids. V lost 7 bases to trimming and J lost 0 bases, with 13 bases between them.

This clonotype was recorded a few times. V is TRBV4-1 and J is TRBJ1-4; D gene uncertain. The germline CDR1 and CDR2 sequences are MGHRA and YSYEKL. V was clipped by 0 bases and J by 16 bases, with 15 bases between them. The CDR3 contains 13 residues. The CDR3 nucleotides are TGCGCCAGCAGCCAAGATGGTGCTCTTCCCCAGTTTTTT. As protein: CASSQDGALPQFF.

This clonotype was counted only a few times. The CDR3 nucleotides read TGTGCCAGCAGTAGGACTAGCTTCACAGATACGCAGTATTTT. It specifies CASSRTSFTDTQYF. The chain carries TRBV2 and TRBJ2-3, with TRBD2 matching over 8 bases. With 5 bases clipped from V and 2 bases from J, the junction kept 3 bases outside the gene matches. Germline V gene sequence: CDR1 SNHLY, CDR2 FYNNEI. The CDR3 totals 14 residues.

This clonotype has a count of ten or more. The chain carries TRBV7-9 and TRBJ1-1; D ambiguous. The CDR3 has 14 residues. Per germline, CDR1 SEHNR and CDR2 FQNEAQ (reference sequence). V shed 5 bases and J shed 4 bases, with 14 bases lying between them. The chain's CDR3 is CASSPPGSITEAFF. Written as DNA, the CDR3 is TGTGCCAGCAGCCCGCCGGGATCAATCACTGAAGCTTTCTTT.

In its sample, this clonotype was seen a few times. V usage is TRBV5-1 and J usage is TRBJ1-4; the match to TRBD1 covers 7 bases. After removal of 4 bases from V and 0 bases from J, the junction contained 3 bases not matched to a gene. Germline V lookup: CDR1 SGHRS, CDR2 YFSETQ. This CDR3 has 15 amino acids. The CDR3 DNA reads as TGCGCCAGCAGCCTCCAGGGGGCAACTAATGAAAAACTGTTTTTT. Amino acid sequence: CASSLQGATNEKLFF.

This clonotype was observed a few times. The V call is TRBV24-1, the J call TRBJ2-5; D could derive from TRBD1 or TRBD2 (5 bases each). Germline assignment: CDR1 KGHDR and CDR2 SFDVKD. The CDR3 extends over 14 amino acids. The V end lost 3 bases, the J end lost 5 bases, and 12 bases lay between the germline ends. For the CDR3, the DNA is TGTGCCACCAGTGATCCTACAGGAGGTGAGACCCAGTACTTC. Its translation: CATSDPTGGETQYF.

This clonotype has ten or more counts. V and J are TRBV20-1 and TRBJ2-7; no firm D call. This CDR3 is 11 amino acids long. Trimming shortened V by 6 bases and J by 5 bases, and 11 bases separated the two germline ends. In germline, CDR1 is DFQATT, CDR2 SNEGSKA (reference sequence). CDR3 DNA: TGCAGTGCCCTACCCCGGGACGAGCAGTACTTC. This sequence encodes CSALPRDEQYF.

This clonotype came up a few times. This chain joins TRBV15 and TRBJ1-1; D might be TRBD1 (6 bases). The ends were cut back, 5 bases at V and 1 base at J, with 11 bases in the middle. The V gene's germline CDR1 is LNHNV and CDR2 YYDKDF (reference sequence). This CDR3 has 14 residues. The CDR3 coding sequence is TGTGCCACCAGCTTCTCACAGGGGAACACTGAAGCTTTCTTT. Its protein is CATSFSQGNTEAFF.